This TCR beta chain was sequenced during a study of T cell responses to AZD1222 COVID-19 vaccine. Across the whole study: Analysis merged second doses at about 4 or about 12 weeks. Whole-study results and caveats: Donors were mostly white British, more females; clonal diversity possibly underestimated. Nearly half of spike-specific TCRs reportedly go after variant regions that carry no mutations.

The CDR3 covers 13 residues. V was clipped by 6 bases and J by 3 bases, with 6 bases between them. Germline lookup yields CDR1 MDHEN and CDR2 SYDVKM. TCRdb's table, derived via immunoSEQ multiplex PCR, lists solely in-frame clones and lacks some. The sample shows 45,000 to 55,000 clones, around 80% of them seen only once. This clone was seen only a few times. Antigen specificity is unknown. Material: peripheral blood, obtained on day 0 of AZD1222 vaccination. The V and J genes are TRBV28 and TRBJ2-6, with TRBD2 as a possible D gene (5 bases). This clonotype was obtained from an adult in good health. The DNA for the CDR3 is TGTGCCAGCAGAAGCGGTGGGGCCAACGTCCTGACTTTC. Residues: CASRSGGANVLTF.